These T cell receptor beta chains were read from a single sample in a study of blood T cell repertoires in COVID-19. Data came from immunoSEQ multiplex PCR; TCRdb stores just in-frame clones and leaves some out. Of about 400,000 clones in the sample, nearly 90% were seen once. The specimen was PBMCs or T cells enriched from blood (not recorded which). All receptors come from a woman under 30 with acute COVID-19. Each CDR3 is given with its conserved first and last residue. D genes are given only for firm matches. Some rows have no size entry. The others give once, few or many, or a class for an expanded clone.

j_call: TRBJ1-6; d_call: -; v_call: TRBV7-2; clone_size: -; cdr3_aa: CASSLVGGDSPLHF; cdr3_nt: TGTGCCAGCAGCTTAGTAGGGGGTGATTCACCCCTCCACTTT
j_call: TRBJ1-2; d_call: -; v_call: TRBV11-2; clone_size: -; cdr3_aa: CASSLIDGYTF; cdr3_nt: TGTGCCAGCAGCTTAATCGATGGCTACACCTTC
j_call: TRBJ2-7; d_call: TRBD1; v_call: TRBV28; clone_size: -; cdr3_aa: CASRLQGTGTYEQYF; cdr3_nt: TGTGCCAGCAGACTCCAGGGGACAGGTACCTACGAGCAGTACTTC
j_call: TRBJ2-7; d_call: TRBD2; v_call: TRBV2; clone_size: -; cdr3_aa: CASSAPSPAGAREQYF; cdr3_nt: TGTGCCAGCAGTGCGCCCTCCCCAGCGGGAGCGAGGGAGCAGTACTTC
j_call: TRBJ1-1; d_call: TRBD1; v_call: TRBV3-1/TRBV3-2; clone_size: few; cdr3_aa: CASTPDRGYTEAFF; cdr3_nt: TGTGCCAGCACCCCGGACAGGGGCTACACTGAAGCTTTCTTT
j_call: TRBJ2-6; d_call: -; v_call: TRBV18; clone_size: -; cdr3_aa: CASSPRDGRASGANVLTF; cdr3_nt: TGTGCCAGCTCACCCCGGGACGGGAGAGCTTCTGGGGCCAACGTCCTGACTTTC
j_call: TRBJ1-4; d_call: TRBD1; v_call: TRBV3-1/TRBV3-2; clone_size: -; cdr3_aa: CASSQEQGAGEKLFF; cdr3_nt: TGTGCCAGCAGCCAAGAACAGGGGGCAGGTGAAAAACTGTTTTTT
j_call: TRBJ1-6; d_call: TRBD1; v_call: TRBV9; clone_size: -; cdr3_aa: CASSVYPGTGAVGSNSPLHF; cdr3_nt: TGTGCCAGCAGCGTATACCCAGGGACAGGGGCCGTCGGATCTAATTCACCCCTCCACTTT
j_call: TRBJ2-7; d_call: TRBD2; v_call: TRBV25-1; clone_size: -; cdr3_aa: CASSVAGGYEQYF; cdr3_nt: TGTGCCAGCAGTGTGGCGGGGGGCTACGAGCAGTACTTC
j_call: TRBJ1-2; d_call: -; v_call: TRBV25-1; clone_size: -; cdr3_aa: CASSGSGVLYGYTF; cdr3_nt: TGTGCCAGCAGTGGGTCGGGGGTCCTCTATGGCTACACCTTC
j_call: TRBJ2-7; d_call: -; v_call: TRBV4-1; clone_size: once; cdr3_aa: CASSQEWTASYEQYF; cdr3_nt: TGCGCCAGCAGCCAAGAATGGACAGCTTCCTACGAGCAGTACTTC
j_call: TRBJ1-1; d_call: TRBD1; v_call: TRBV28; clone_size: -; cdr3_aa: CAVGQATNTEAFF; cdr3_nt: TGTGCCGTGGGACAGGCGACGAACACTGAAGCTTTCTTT
j_call: TRBJ2-7; d_call: TRBD2; v_call: TRBV12-3/TRBV12-4; clone_size: -; cdr3_aa: CASALAGHEQYF; cdr3_nt: TGTGCCTCAGCTCTAGCGGGACACGAGCAGTACTTC
j_call: TRBJ1-2; d_call: -; v_call: TRBV5-4; clone_size: -; cdr3_aa: CASSQIDKYGYTF; cdr3_nt: TGTGCCAGCAGCCAAATCGACAAGTATGGCTACACCTTC
j_call: TRBJ2-1; d_call: TRBD1; v_call: TRBV3-1/TRBV3-2; clone_size: -; cdr3_aa: CASSSGTGPYNEQFF; cdr3_nt: TGTGCCAGCAGCAGTGGGACAGGGCCTTACAATGAGCAGTTCTTC
j_call: TRBJ1-1; d_call: TRBD1; v_call: TRBV15; clone_size: few; cdr3_aa: CATRSRTGNTEAFF; cdr3_nt: TGTGCCACCAGATCCCGGACAGGGAACACTGAAGCTTTCTTT
j_call: TRBJ2-1; d_call: TRBD1; v_call: TRBV7-3; clone_size: -; cdr3_aa: CASSKGQGPYNEQFF; cdr3_nt: TGTGCCAGCAGCAAAGGACAGGGGCCCTACAATGAGCAGTTCTTC
j_call: TRBJ1-2; d_call: -; v_call: TRBV6-5; clone_size: -; cdr3_aa: CASSPWENTNYGYTF; cdr3_nt: TGTGCCAGCAGTCCCTGGGAGAATACTAACTATGGCTACACCTTC
j_call: TRBJ2-7; d_call: -; v_call: TRBV5-1; clone_size: -; cdr3_aa: CASSLAGGEQYF; cdr3_nt: TGCGCCAGCAGCCTGGCGGGTGGGGAGCAGTACTTC
j_call: TRBJ1-6; d_call: -; v_call: TRBV6-5; clone_size: -; cdr3_aa: CASSYSPGLINSPLHF; cdr3_nt: TGTGCCAGCAGTTACTCGCCGGGACTGATTAATTCACCCCTCCACTTT
j_call: TRBJ1-5; d_call: TRBD1; v_call: TRBV6-5; clone_size: many; cdr3_aa: CASQEGTGENQPQHF; cdr3_nt: TGTGCCAGCCAAGAAGGGACAGGGGAAAATCAGCCCCAGCATTTT
j_call: TRBJ2-3; d_call: TRBD2; v_call: TRBV7-7; clone_size: -; cdr3_aa: CASSPGLAGAGDTQYF; cdr3_nt: TGTGCTAGCAGCCCGGGACTAGCGGGGGCGGGAGATACGCAGTATTTT
j_call: TRBJ2-1; d_call: TRBD2; v_call: TRBV20-1; clone_size: -; cdr3_aa: CSASLGLVVNEQFF; cdr3_nt: TGCAGTGCTAGTCTGGGACTAGTTGTGAATGAGCAGTTCTTC
j_call: TRBJ2-1; d_call: TRBD2; v_call: TRBV5-1; clone_size: many; cdr3_aa: CASSHSGATPEQFF; cdr3_nt: TGCGCCAGCAGCCATAGCGGGGCTACTCCCGAGCAGTTCTTC
j_call: TRBJ1-4; d_call: -; v_call: TRBV6-5; clone_size: -; cdr3_aa: CASRGGGEKLFF; cdr3_nt: TGTGCCAGCAGGGGAGGAGGTGAAAAACTGTTTTTT
j_call: TRBJ1-2; d_call: -; v_call: TRBV29-1; clone_size: few; cdr3_aa: CSVVSLVDNYGYTF; cdr3_nt: TGCAGCGTTGTTAGTTTGGTAGATAACTATGGCTACACCTTC
j_call: TRBJ1-6; d_call: TRBD1; v_call: TRBV3-1/TRBV3-2; clone_size: -; cdr3_aa: CASSQGDREYSPLHF; cdr3_nt: TGTGCCAGCAGCCAAGGGGACAGGGAATATTCACCCCTCCACTTT
j_call: TRBJ1-2; d_call: TRBD1; v_call: TRBV27; clone_size: -; cdr3_aa: CASSLLAGQGGGYTF; cdr3_nt: TGTGCCAGCAGTTTATTAGCGGGACAGGGAGGTGGCTACACCTTC
j_call: TRBJ1-2; d_call: -; v_call: TRBV7-2; clone_size: -; cdr3_aa: CASSPSRAGNYGYTF; cdr3_nt: TGTGCCAGCAGCCCCTCTCGAGCAGGAAACTATGGCTACACCTTC
j_call: TRBJ1-4; d_call: -; v_call: TRBV10-1; clone_size: -; cdr3_aa: CASSEPNRAEKLFF; cdr3_nt: TGCGCCAGCAGTGAGCCGAACAGGGCTGAAAAACTGTTTTTT
j_call: TRBJ2-7; d_call: TRBD1; v_call: TRBV28; clone_size: -; cdr3_aa: CASLGQVTYEQYF; cdr3_nt: TGTGCCAGCCTTGGACAGGTAACCTACGAGCAGTACTTC
j_call: TRBJ2-3; d_call: -; v_call: TRBV7-2; clone_size: -; cdr3_aa: CASSTRAGYTDTQYF; cdr3_nt: TGTGCCAGCAGCACTCGGGCGGGGTACACAGATACGCAGTATTTT
j_call: TRBJ1-4; d_call: TRBD1; v_call: TRBV11-2; clone_size: once; cdr3_aa: CASRGTGVGEKLFF; cdr3_nt: TGTGCCAGCAGGGGGACAGGGGTTGGGGAAAAACTGTTTTTT
j_call: TRBJ1-3; d_call: -; v_call: TRBV4-1; clone_size: -; cdr3_aa: CASSPERLGGNTIYF; cdr3_nt: TGCGCCAGCAGCCCTGAAAGGCTGGGCGGAAACACCATATATTTT
j_call: TRBJ1-6; d_call: -; v_call: TRBV19; clone_size: -; cdr3_aa: CASMRVHNSPLHF; cdr3_nt: TGTGCCAGTATGCGGGTGCATAATTCACCCCTCCACTTT
j_call: TRBJ1-2; d_call: -; v_call: TRBV9; clone_size: once; cdr3_aa: CASSVGQGRTYGYTF; cdr3_nt: TGTGCCAGCAGCGTAGGGCAGGGCAGGACCTATGGCTACACCTTC
j_call: TRBJ1-1; d_call: -; v_call: TRBV6-5; clone_size: -; cdr3_aa: CASSIHRAQAFF; cdr3_nt: TGTGCCAGCAGTATACACAGGGCACAAGCTTTCTTT
j_call: TRBJ2-1; d_call: TRBD2; v_call: TRBV4-1; clone_size: -; cdr3_aa: CASSHPSGGDEQFF; cdr3_nt: TGCGCCAGCAGCCATCCTAGCGGGGGGGATGAGCAGTTCTTC
j_call: TRBJ1-1; d_call: TRBD1; v_call: TRBV2; clone_size: -; cdr3_aa: CASTRGLDTEAFF; cdr3_nt: TGTGCCAGCACCAGGGGGCTGGATACTGAAGCTTTCTTT
j_call: TRBJ1-1; d_call: -; v_call: TRBV7-9; clone_size: -; cdr3_aa: CASSPPQGFDTEAFF; cdr3_nt: TGTGCCAGCAGCCCACCACAGGGATTCGACACTGAAGCTTTCTTT
j_call: TRBJ2-7; d_call: TRBD2; v_call: TRBV11-3; clone_size: -; cdr3_aa: CASSLGGGDFPYEQYF; cdr3_nt: TGTGCCAGCAGCTTAGGGGGAGGGGACTTTCCCTACGAGCAGTACTTC
j_call: TRBJ2-5; d_call: TRBD2; v_call: TRBV10-3; clone_size: -; cdr3_aa: CAISESPSGGGNQETQYF; cdr3_nt: TGTGCCATCAGTGAGTCGCCTAGCGGGGGTGGAAACCAAGAGACCCAGTACTTC
j_call: TRBJ1-2; d_call: -; v_call: TRBV7-9; clone_size: -; cdr3_aa: CASSLVNLDPTNYGYTF; cdr3_nt: TGTGCCAGCAGCTTAGTGAATCTAGACCCAACTAACTATGGCTACACCTTC
j_call: TRBJ1-5; d_call: -; v_call: TRBV27; clone_size: -; cdr3_aa: CASSSLTARHQPQHF; cdr3_nt: TGTGCCAGCAGTTCCCTGACAGCTAGGCATCAGCCCCAGCATTTT
j_call: TRBJ2-5; d_call: -; v_call: TRBV12-3/TRBV12-4; clone_size: -; cdr3_aa: CASSPGSETQYF; cdr3_nt: TGTGCCAGCAGTCCAGGGTCAGAGACCCAGTACTTC
j_call: TRBJ2-7; d_call: -; v_call: TRBV4-2; clone_size: -; cdr3_aa: CASSQGGHGYEQYF; cdr3_nt: TGTGCCAGCAGCCAAGGTGGACATGGCTACGAGCAGTACTTC
j_call: TRBJ2-3; d_call: -; v_call: TRBV24-1; clone_size: -; cdr3_aa: CATSDPTTGSTDTQYF; cdr3_nt: TGTGCCACCAGTGATCCCACCACGGGAAGCACAGATACGCAGTATTTT
j_call: TRBJ2-6; d_call: TRBD1; v_call: TRBV18; clone_size: once; cdr3_aa: CASSQGTDPLSGANVLTF; cdr3_nt: TGTGCCAGCTCACAAGGGACAGACCCACTCTCTGGGGCCAACGTCCTGACTTTC
j_call: TRBJ1-2; d_call: -; v_call: TRBV19; clone_size: -; cdr3_aa: CATWRLLDGYTF; cdr3_nt: TGTGCCACCTGGAGGCTTTTAGATGGCTACACCTTC
j_call: TRBJ2-7; d_call: -; v_call: TRBV2; clone_size: few; cdr3_aa: CASSEYVYEQYF; cdr3_nt: TGTGCCAGCAGTGAATATGTCTACGAGCAGTACTTC
j_call: TRBJ1-4; d_call: -; v_call: TRBV6-5; clone_size: -; cdr3_aa: CASSFGLEGEKLFF; cdr3_nt: TGTGCCAGCAGTTTCGGCCTAGAAGGCGAAAAACTGTTTTTT
j_call: TRBJ2-7; d_call: -; v_call: TRBV5-1; clone_size: -; cdr3_aa: CASSLFRGSEQYF; cdr3_nt: TGCGCCAGCAGCTTGTTCCGGGGAAGCGAGCAGTACTTC
j_call: TRBJ2-5; d_call: -; v_call: TRBV6-5; clone_size: once; cdr3_aa: CASRLTDQETQYF; cdr3_nt: TGTGCCAGCAGGCTGACAGACCAAGAGACCCAGTACTTC
j_call: TRBJ2-2; d_call: -; v_call: TRBV6-5; clone_size: -; cdr3_aa: CASSLAGRTGELFF; cdr3_nt: TGTGCCAGCAGTTTGGCAGGGAGGACCGGGGAGCTGTTTTTT